This TCR beta chain is from a study of control samples from healthy donors and cancer patients. The germline V gene encodes CDR1 MRHNA and CDR2 SNTAGT. Trimming removed 4 bases at V and 7 bases at J, with 11 bases between. The CDR3 length is 13 residues. Assay used: immunoSEQ multiplex PCR; TCRdb lists only in-frame clones, some missing. The sample yields about 27,000 clones, approximately 91% seen once. This clonotype was obtained from a man aged 45-60 years with lung cancer. The chain recombines TRBV6-4 with TRBJ1-5; possible D gene TRBD1, 6 bases. The sequenced material came from PBMCs. CDR3 in DNA: TGTGCCAGCAGTGTTGATAGGGGGCAGCCCCAGCATTTT. Protein product: CASSVDRGQPQHF.